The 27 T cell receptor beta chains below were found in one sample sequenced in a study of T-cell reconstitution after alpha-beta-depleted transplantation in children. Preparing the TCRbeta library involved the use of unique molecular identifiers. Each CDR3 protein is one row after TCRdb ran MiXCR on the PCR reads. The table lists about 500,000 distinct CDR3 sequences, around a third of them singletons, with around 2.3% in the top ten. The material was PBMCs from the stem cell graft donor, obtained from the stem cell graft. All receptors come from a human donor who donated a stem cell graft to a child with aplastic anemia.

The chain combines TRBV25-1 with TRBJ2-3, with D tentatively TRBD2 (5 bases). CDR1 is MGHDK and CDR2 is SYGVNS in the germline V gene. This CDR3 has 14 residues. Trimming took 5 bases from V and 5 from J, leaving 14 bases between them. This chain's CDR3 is CASSTRRSGDTQYF. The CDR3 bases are TGTGCCAGCAGTACTCGCAGGAGCGGAGATACGCAGTATTTT.

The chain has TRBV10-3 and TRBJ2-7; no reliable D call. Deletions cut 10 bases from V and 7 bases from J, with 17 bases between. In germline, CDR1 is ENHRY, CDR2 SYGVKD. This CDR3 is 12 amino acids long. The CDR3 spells CATKTPLGEQYV. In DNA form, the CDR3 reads TGTGCCACGAAGACACCCCTGGGGGAGCAGTACGTC.

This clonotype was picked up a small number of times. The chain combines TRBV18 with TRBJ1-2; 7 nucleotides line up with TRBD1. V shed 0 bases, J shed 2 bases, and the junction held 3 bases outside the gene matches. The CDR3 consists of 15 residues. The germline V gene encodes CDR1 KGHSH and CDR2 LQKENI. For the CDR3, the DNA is TGTGCCAGCTCACCACCTGCGACAGGGAACTATGGCTACACCTTC. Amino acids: CASSPPATGNYGYTF.

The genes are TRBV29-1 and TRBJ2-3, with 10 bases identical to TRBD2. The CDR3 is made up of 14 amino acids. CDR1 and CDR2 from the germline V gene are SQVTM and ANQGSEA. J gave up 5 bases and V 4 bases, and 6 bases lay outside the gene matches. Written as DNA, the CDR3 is TGCAGCGTTGGTAGCGGGAGGCTGGAAGATACGCAGTATTTT. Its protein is CSVGSGRLEDTQYF.

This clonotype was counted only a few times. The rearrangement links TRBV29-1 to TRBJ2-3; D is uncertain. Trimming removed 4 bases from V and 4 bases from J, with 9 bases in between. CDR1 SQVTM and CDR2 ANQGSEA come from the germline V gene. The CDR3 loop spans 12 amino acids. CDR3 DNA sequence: TGCAGCGTTGTTGTACGGGCAGATACGCAGTATTTT. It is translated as CSVVVRADTQYF.

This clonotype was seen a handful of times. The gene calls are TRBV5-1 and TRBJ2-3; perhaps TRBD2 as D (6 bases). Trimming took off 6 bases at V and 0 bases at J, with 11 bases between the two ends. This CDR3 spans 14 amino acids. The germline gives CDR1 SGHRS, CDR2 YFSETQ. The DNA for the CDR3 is TGCGCCAGCAAGGGCGGGACTAGCACAGATACGCAGTATTTT. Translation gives CASKGGTSTDTQYF.

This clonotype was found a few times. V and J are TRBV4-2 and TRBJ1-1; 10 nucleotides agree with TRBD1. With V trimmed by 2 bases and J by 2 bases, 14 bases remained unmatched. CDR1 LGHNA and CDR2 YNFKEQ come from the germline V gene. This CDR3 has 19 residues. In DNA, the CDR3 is TGTGCCAGCAGCCAACCCGTAACTCGACAGGGGGCCGAAAACACTGAAGCTTTCTTT. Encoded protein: CASSQPVTRQGAENTEAFF.

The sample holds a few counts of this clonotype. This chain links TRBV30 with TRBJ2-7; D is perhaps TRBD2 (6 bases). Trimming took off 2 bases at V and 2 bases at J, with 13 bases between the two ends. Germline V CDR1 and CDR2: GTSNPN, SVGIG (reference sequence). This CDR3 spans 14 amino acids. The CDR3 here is CAWSLREMTYEQYV. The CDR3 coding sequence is TGTGCCTGGAGTCTGCGGGAAATGACCTACGAGCAGTACGTC.

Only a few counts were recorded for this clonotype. CDR3 bases: TGCAGTGCTACCGAGGGGGCTAGCGACTACAATGAGCAGTTCTTC. Translation gives CSATEGASDYNEQFF. This chain uses TRBV20-1 with TRBJ2-1; TRBD1 might be the D (7 bases). The V end was cut by 4 bases, the J end by 3 bases, with 16 bases between. CDR1 DFQATT and CDR2 SNEGSKA come from the germline V gene (reference sequence). The CDR3 extends over 15 amino acids.

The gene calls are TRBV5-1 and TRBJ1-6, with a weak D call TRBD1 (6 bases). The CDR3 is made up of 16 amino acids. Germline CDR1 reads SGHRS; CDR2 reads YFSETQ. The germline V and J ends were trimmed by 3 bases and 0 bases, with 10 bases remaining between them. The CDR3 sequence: CASSSEQGSYNSPLHF. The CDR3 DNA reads TGCGCCAGCAGCTCGGAACAGGGCTCCTATAATTCACCCCTCCACTTT.

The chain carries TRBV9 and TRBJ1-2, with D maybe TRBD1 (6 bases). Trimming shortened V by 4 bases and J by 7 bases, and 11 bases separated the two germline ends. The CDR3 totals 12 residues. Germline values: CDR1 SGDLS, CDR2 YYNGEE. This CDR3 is CASSPGDGGYTF. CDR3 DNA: TGTGCCAGCAGCCCAGGGGACGGTGGCTACACCTTC.

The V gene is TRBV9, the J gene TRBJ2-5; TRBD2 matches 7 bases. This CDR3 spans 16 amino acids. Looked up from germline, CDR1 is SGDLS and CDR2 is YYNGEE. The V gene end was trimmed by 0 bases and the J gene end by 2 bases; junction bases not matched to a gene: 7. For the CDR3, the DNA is TGTGCCAGCAGCGTAGAGGCGGGAGCGTTGCAAGAGACCCAGTACTTC. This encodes CASSVEAGALQETQYF.

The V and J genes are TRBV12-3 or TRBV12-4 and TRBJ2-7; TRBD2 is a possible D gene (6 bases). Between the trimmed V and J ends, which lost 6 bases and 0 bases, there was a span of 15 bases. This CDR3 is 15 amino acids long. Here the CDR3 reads CASSRRGTGSYEQYF. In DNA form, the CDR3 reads TGTGCCAGCAGCCGACGGGGGACTGGCTCCTACGAGCAGTACTTC.

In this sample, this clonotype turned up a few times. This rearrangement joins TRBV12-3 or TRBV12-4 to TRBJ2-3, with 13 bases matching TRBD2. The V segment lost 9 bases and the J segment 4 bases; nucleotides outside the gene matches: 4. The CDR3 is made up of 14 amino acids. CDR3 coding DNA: TGTGCCAGTTGTACTAGCGGGAGGGCAGATACGCAGTATTTT. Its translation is CASCTSGRADTQYF.

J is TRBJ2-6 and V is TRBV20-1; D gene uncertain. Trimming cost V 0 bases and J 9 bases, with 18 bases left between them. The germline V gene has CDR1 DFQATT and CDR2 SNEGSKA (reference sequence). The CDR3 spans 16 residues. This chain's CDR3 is CSAREGYSIFGNVLTF. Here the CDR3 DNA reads TGCAGTGCTAGAGAGGGTTACTCTATCTTTGGCAACGTCCTGACTTTC.

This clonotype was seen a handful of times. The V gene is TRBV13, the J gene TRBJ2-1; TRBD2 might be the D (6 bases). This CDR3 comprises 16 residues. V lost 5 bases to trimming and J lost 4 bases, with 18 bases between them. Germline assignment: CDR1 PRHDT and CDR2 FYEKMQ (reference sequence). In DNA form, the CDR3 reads TGTGCCAGCAGCGACCCTAGCGCCCCGGAGTACAATGAGCAGTTCTTC. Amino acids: CASSDPSAPEYNEQFF.

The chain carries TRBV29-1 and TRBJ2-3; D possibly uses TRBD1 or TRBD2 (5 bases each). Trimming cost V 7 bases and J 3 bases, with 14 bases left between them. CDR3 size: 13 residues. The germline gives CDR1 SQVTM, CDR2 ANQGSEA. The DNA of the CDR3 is TGCAGCGCCGACCCGGGGACGACAGATACGCAGTATTTT. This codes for CSADPGTTDTQYF.

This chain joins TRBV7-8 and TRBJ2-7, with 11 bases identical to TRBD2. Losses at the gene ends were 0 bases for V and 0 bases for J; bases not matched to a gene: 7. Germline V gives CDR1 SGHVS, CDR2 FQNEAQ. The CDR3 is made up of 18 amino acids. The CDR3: CASSLAEILAGGSYEQYF. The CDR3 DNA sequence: TGTGCCAGCAGCTTAGCTGAAATCCTAGCGGGAGGCTCCTACGAGCAGTACTTC.

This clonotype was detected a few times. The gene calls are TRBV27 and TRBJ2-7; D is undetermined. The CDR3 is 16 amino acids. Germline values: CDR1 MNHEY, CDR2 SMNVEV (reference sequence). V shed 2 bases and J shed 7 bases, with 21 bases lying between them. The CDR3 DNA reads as TGTGCCAGCAGTTTAGGCGCTCGGCAGCCCCTAGGGGAGCAGTACTTC. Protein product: CASSLGARQPLGEQYF.

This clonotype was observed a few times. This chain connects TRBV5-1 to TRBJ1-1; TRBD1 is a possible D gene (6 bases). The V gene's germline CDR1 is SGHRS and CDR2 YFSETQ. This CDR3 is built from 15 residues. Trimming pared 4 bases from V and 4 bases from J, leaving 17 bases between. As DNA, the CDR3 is TGCGCCAGCAGCCGAACAGGGAGTGACGGCACTGAAGCTTTCTTT. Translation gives CASSRTGSDGTEAFF.

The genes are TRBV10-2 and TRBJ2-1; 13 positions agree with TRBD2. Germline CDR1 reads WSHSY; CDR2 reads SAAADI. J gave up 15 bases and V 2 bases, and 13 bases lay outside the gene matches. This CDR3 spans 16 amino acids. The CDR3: CASSETSTSGRGTGFF. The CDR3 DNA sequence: TGCGCCAGCAGTGAGACTTCCACTAGCGGGAGGGGGACAGGGTTCTTC.

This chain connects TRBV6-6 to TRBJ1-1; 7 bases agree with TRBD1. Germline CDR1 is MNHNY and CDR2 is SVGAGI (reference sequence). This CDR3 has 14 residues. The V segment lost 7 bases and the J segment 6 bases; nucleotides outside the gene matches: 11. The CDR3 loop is CASTSTGLKAEAFF. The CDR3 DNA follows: TGTGCCAGCACCTCGACAGGGCTGAAAGCTGAAGCTTTCTTT.

DNA of the CDR3: TGTGCCTGGAGCACCGGGACAGGGGGTACTTACTCTGGAAACACCATATATTTT. It encodes CAWSTGTGGTYSGNTIYF. The gene calls are TRBV30 and TRBJ1-3; TRBD1 matches at 11 bases. Trimming removed 3 bases from V and 0 bases from J; junction bases left unmatched: 10. The length of the CDR3 is 18 residues. Germline V lookup: CDR1 GTSNPN, CDR2 SVGIG (reference sequence).

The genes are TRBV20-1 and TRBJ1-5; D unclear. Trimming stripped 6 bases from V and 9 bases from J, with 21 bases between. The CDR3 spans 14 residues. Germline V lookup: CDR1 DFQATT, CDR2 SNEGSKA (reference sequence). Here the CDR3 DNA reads TGCAGTGCGAGAACCTCGACGTCGGGTTCGCCCCAGCATTTT. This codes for CSARTSTSGSPQHF.

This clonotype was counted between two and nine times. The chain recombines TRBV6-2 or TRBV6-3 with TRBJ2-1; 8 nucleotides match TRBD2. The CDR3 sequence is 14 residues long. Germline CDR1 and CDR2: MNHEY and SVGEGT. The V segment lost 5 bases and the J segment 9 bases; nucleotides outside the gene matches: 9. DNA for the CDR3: TGTGCCAGCAGTCAAGGACTAGCCTCGGGTGAGCAGTTCTTC. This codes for CASSQGLASGEQFF.

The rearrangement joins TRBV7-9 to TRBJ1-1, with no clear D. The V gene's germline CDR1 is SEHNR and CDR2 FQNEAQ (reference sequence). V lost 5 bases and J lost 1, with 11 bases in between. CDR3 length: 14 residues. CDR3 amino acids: CASSPLPPNTEAFF. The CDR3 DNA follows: TGTGCCAGCAGCCCTCTCCCCCCGAACACTGAAGCTTTCTTT. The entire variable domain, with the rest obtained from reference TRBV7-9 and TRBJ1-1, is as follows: DTGVSQNPRHKITKRGQNVTFRCDPISEHNRLYWYRQTLGQGPEFLTYFQNEAQLEKSRLLSDRFSAERPKGSFSTLEIQRTEQGDSAMYLCASSPLPPNTEAFFGQGTRLTVV.

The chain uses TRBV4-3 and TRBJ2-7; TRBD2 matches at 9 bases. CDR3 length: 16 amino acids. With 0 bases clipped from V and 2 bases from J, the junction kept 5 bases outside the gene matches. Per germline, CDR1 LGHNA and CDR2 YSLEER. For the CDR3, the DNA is TGCGCCAGCAGCCAAGATCCTGGCGGGAGGGCCTACGAGCAGTACTTC. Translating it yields CASSQDPGGRAYEQYF.